A single sample is the source of the 12 T cell receptor beta chains below, sequenced in a study of blood T cell repertoires in COVID-19. TCRdb keeps only in-frame clones here, not all; method: immunoSEQ multiplex PCR. The table has approximately 80,000 clones, roughly 88% seen once. The sequenced sample was peripheral blood. Receptor source: a woman aged 80 or over with acute or convalescent COVID-19.

The chain carries TRBV19 and TRBJ1-2, with a tentative D call TRBD1 (5 bases). This CDR3 is 12 amino acids long. CDR1 is LNHDA, CDR2 SQIVND, per germline (reference sequence). With 4 bases removed from V and 8 bases from J, the gap between germline ends came to 11 bases. The CDR3 nucleotides read TGTGCCAGTAGTAGTGCAGGGCGAGGCTACACCTTC. This codes for CASSSAGRGYTF.

This chain joins TRBV12-3 or TRBV12-4 and TRBJ1-2; 8 bases map to TRBD1. V was pared by 6 bases and J by 13 bases, with 13 bases of the junction left unmatched. The CDR3 is made up of 13 amino acids. The CDR3 DNA reads TGTGCCAGCAGCTTATCTCAGACAGGGGTGACCACCTTC. This encodes CASSLSQTGVTTF.

This clone was recorded only once. The V call is TRBV21-1, the J call TRBJ2-7; the table's D gene call, TRBD2, was not cross checked with the DNA. TRBV21-1 constitutes a pseudogene. This CDR3 comprises 13 residues. CDR3: CASSKAYVHEQYF. CDR3 DNA sequence: TGTGCCAGCAGCAAAGCCTATGTCCACGAGCAGTACTTC.

This chain links TRBV19 with TRBJ2-1; 10 bases fit TRBD2. This CDR3 is 16 amino acids long. Germline CDR1 reads LNHDA; CDR2 reads SQIVND (reference sequence). The trim removed 2 bases at V and 9 bases at J, leaving 10 bases unmatched. The CDR3 coding sequence is TGTGCCAGTAGTATAAGGCTAGCGGGAGTTGGAGGTGAGCAGTTCTTC. This sequence encodes CASSIRLAGVGGEQFF.

Only a few counts were recorded for this clone. V usage is TRBV4-2 and J usage is TRBJ1-1; D ambiguous. Trimming removed 5 bases from V and 0 bases from J, with 13 bases in between. Germline CDR1 LGHNA, CDR2 YNFKEQ. CDR3 length equals 15 residues. The CDR3 nucleotides are TGTGCCAGCAGCGAGGCCGAAGGAATGAACACTGAAGCTTTCTTT. This gives the protein CASSEAEGMNTEAFF.

The V call is TRBV5-1, the J call TRBJ2-1; 7 nucleotides align to TRBD1. This CDR3 spans 15 amino acids. Germline CDR1 SGHRS, CDR2 YFSETQ. The V segment lost 0 bases and the J segment 4 bases; nucleotides outside the gene matches: 4. The CDR3 protein is CASSLGGTEYNEQFF. The CDR3 coding sequence is TGCGCCAGCAGCTTGGGTGGGACAGAGTACAATGAGCAGTTCTTC. The whole variable domain, remainder taken from reference TRBV5-1 and TRBJ2-1, is KAGVTQTPRYLIKTRGQQVTLSCSPISGHRSVSWYQQTPGQGLQFLFEYFSETQRNKGNFPGRFSGRQFSNSRSEMNVSTLELGDSALYLCASSLGGTEYNEQFFGPGTRLTVL.

The genes are TRBV5-6 and TRBJ2-2; D gene ambiguous. Trimming removed 1 base from V and 7 bases from J, with 5 bases in between. This CDR3 is 12 amino acids long. CDR1 and CDR2 from the germline V gene are SGHDT and YYEEEE. The CDR3 region has the DNA TGTGCCAGCAGCTTGACCAGCGGGGAGCTGTTTTTT. Amino acids: CASSLTSGELFF.

In this sample, this clone turned up a few times. The V gene is TRBV5-4, the J gene TRBJ1-2; no clear D. The CDR3 has 14 amino acids. CDR1 is SGHNT, CDR2 YYREEE, per germline (reference sequence). The ends were cut back, 1 base at V and 8 bases at J, with 15 bases in the middle. In DNA, the CDR3 is TGTGCCAGCAGCTTGCGAACAGTCAATATCGGCTACACCTTC. Protein: CASSLRTVNIGYTF.

This clone occurred once. The chain has TRBV3-1 (or the pseudogene TRBV3-2) and TRBJ2-1, with 8 bases matching TRBD2. The germline V gene has CDR1 LGHDT and CDR2 YNNKEL (reference sequence). This CDR3 is 15 amino acids long. The junction had 9 bases not matched to a gene; V was cut back by 11 bases and J by 0 bases. The DNA of the CDR3 is TGTGCCTGTTCTTTAGCGGGGAGCTCCTACAATGAGCAGTTCTTC. Protein product: CACSLAGSSYNEQFF.

The genes are TRBV11-2 and TRBJ2-7; the match to TRBD2 covers 11 bases. Germline V gene data show CDR1 as SGHAT and CDR2 as FQNNGV. J lost 3 bases, V lost 1 base, and 5 bases had no gene match. The CDR3 has 16 amino acids. The chain's CDR3 is CASSLVAGGPSYEQYF. The CDR3 region has the DNA TGTGCCAGCAGCTTAGTAGCGGGAGGGCCCAGCTACGAGCAGTACTTC.

The V call is TRBV5-1, the J call TRBJ2-1, with 12 nucleotides matching TRBD1. V dropped 4 bases and J dropped 7; count of bases not matched to a gene: 6. CDR1 is SGHRS, CDR2 YFSETQ, per germline. The CDR3 length is 15 residues. The CDR3 loop is CASSQRGQGANEQFF. CDR3 bases: TGCGCCAGCAGCCAACGGGGACAGGGGGCGAATGAGCAGTTCTTC.

The chain recombines TRBV6-5 with TRBJ2-2, with 11 bases that match TRBD1. V lost 5 bases and J lost 6; bases outside the gene matches: 5. In germline, CDR1 is MNHEY, CDR2 SVGAGI. The CDR3 length is 15 residues. The CDR3 is CASSPRTGGPGELFF. In DNA form, the CDR3 reads TGTGCCAGCAGTCCCCGGACAGGGGGCCCCGGGGAGCTGTTTTTT.